The next 30 T cell receptor beta chains were all read from a single sample in a study of monozygotic twins with inflammatory bowel disease. Reanalyzing the 5' RACE reads, TCRdb keeps one entry per CDR3 protein, without DNA. The sample table includes 350,000 to 400,000 distinct CDR3 sequences. The specimen was blood. Receptors originate from a human donor with ulcerative colitis or Crohn's disease, or a healthy co-twin of an affected twin (not recorded which).

The chain employs TRBV20-1 and TRBJ1-3; TCRdb gives TRBD1 as the D gene, but with no DNA this cannot be confirmed. The CDR3 is 12 amino acids. Germline V gene data show CDR1 as DFQATT and CDR2 as SNEGSKA (reference sequence). The CDR3 sequence: CSLARAGNTIYF.

The chain recombines TRBV20-1 with TRBJ1-1. The length of the CDR3 is 14 residues. Germline V gene lookup returns CDR1 DFQATT and CDR2 SNEGSKA (reference sequence). This CDR3 reads CSARSPFGDTEAFF.

V and J are TRBV9 and TRBJ2-5; the D call of TRBD2 rests on TCRdb alone, since no DNA is present to check it. Germline CDR1 reads SGDLS; CDR2 reads YYNGEE. The CDR3 contains 15 residues. CDR3 in amino acids: CASSVGAGLVETQYF. Looking up the rest from reference TRBV9 and TRBJ2-5 gives the full variable domain: DSGVTQTPKHLITATGQRVTLRCSPRSGDLSVYWYQQSLDQGLQFLIQYYNGEERAKGNILERFSAQQFPDLHSELNLSSLELGDSALYFCASSVGAGLVETQYFGPGTRLLVL.

This sequence joins TRBV5-4 and TRBJ2-7; TCRdb names TRBD2, which stays unverified in the absence of DNA. CDR3 length equals 17 residues. CDR1 is SGHNT, CDR2 YYREEE, per germline (reference sequence). The CDR3 is CASSLILGLGPSNEQYF.

The genes are TRBV24-1 and TRBJ2-2; TCRdb's D call of TRBD1 is untestable without DNA. Germline loops: CDR1 KGHDR, CDR2 SFDVKD. This CDR3 contains 14 residues. CDR3 in amino acids: CATTRTGETGELFF.

The chain links TRBV4-3 to TRBJ2-7; TCRdb gives TRBD1 as the D gene, but with no DNA this cannot be confirmed. Germline V CDR1 and CDR2: LGHNA, YSLEER. The CDR3 is made up of 14 amino acids. The CDR3: CASSARQGFDEQYF.

The rearrangement joins TRBV5-1 to TRBJ2-1. Germline V gene lookup returns CDR1 SGHRS and CDR2 YFSETQ. The length of the CDR3 is 14 residues. CDR3 protein: CASSFARGNNEQFF.

The gene calls are TRBV3-1 and TRBJ1-1. CDR3 size: 14 residues. Germline CDR1 is LGHDT and CDR2 is YNNKEL (reference sequence). The CDR3 loop reads CASSPNAGSTEAFF.

The V call is TRBV7-2, the J call TRBJ1-3. This CDR3 comprises 15 residues. The germline CDR1 and CDR2 sequences are SGHTA and FQGNSA. The CDR3 is CASTPLTSSGNTIYF.

The chain couples TRBV24-1 to TRBJ1-1. The CDR3 sequence is 16 residues long. CDR1 KGHDR and CDR2 SFDVKD come from the germline V gene. CDR3 in amino acids: CATSEGTAGINTEAFF.

The chain joins TRBV27 to TRBJ2-7; TCRdb outputs TRBD1, but without DNA this stays unchecked. Germline V gene data show CDR1 as MNHEY and CDR2 as SMNVEV (reference sequence). This CDR3 has 13 residues. CDR3 residues: CASRDRVVHEQYF.

The chain recombines TRBV2 with TRBJ1-1; with no DNA, the TCRdb D assignment of TRBD1 cannot be verified. The CDR3 has 13 residues. Germline-derived CDR1 and CDR2 are SNHLY and FYNNEI. This CDR3 reads CASSSTGFTEAFF.

V and J are TRBV6-1 and TRBJ2-1; TCRdb's assignment of TRBD1 cannot be checked, as there is no DNA. Germline loops: CDR1 MNHNS, CDR2 SASEGT. CDR3 size: 14 residues. The CDR3: CASSAQGAYNEQFF.

The J gene is TRBJ2-2, the V gene TRBV2; as DNA is missing, the TRBD1 call by TCRdb cannot be tested. This CDR3 has 15 amino acids. Per the germline V gene, CDR1 is SNHLY and CDR2 is FYNNEI. The CDR3 loop reads CASSDSPVGTGELFF.

The chain combines TRBV6-2 or TRBV6-3 with TRBJ1-5. There are 15 residues in the CDR3. Per the germline V gene, CDR1 is MNHEY and CDR2 is SVGEGT. The CDR3 region is CASSYSLRSNQPQHF.

The chain combines TRBV27 with TRBJ2-7; TCRdb calls TRBD2, which cannot be checked without DNA. The CDR3 sequence is 15 residues long. Germline V gene sequence: CDR1 MNHEY, CDR2 SMNVEV (reference sequence). The CDR3 sequence: CASSPLGRKAYEQYF.

This rearrangement joins TRBV3-1 to TRBJ2-2; TCRdb calls TRBD2, which cannot be checked without DNA. The CDR3 runs to 16 residues. Per the germline V gene, CDR1 is LGHDT and CDR2 is YNNKEL (reference sequence). The chain's CDR3 is CASSQQPGLRTGELFF. The entire variable domain, with the rest obtained from reference TRBV3-1 and TRBJ2-2, is as follows: DTAVSQTPKYLVTQMGNDKSIKCEQNLGHDTMYWYKQDSKKFLKIMFSYNNKELIINETVPNRFSPKSPDKAHLNLHINSLELGDSAVYFCASSQQPGLRTGELFFGEGSRLTVL.

The V gene is TRBV7-9, the J gene TRBJ1-1; there is no DNA to check the TCRdb D call of TRBD1. CDR3 length equals 14 residues. Germline CDR1 is SEHNR and CDR2 is FQNEAQ (reference sequence). CDR3: CASSLGGANTEAFF.

J is TRBJ1-6 and V is TRBV4-3. This CDR3 comprises 14 residues. The germline V gene encodes CDR1 LGHNA and CDR2 YSLEER. This chain's CDR3 is CASSLSTPETPLHF.

The chain uses TRBV6-1 and TRBJ2-1; TCRdb designates TRBD2, a call that cannot be tested without DNA. Germline V gene sequence: CDR1 MNHNS, CDR2 SASEGT. The CDR3 runs 17 residues. The CDR3 loop reads CASSERASGGVYNEQFF.

The chain links TRBV27 to TRBJ2-7; as DNA is missing, the TRBD1 call by TCRdb cannot be tested. This CDR3 is built from 14 residues. Germline loops: CDR1 MNHEY, CDR2 SMNVEV (reference sequence). The CDR3 sequence is CASSLGDRTYERYF.

The chain carries TRBV25-1 and TRBJ1-5. The CDR3 sequence is 14 residues long. The germline V gene has CDR1 MGHDK and CDR2 SYGVNS. The CDR3 loop reads CASDKVEINQPQHF.

The chain carries TRBV25-1 and TRBJ1-2; TCRdb designates TRBD1, a call that cannot be tested without DNA. This CDR3 is built from 15 residues. Germline CDR1 reads MGHDK; CDR2 reads SYGVNS. The CDR3 is CASSGDSLANYGYTF.

J is TRBJ1-1 and V is TRBV6-6; the D call of TRBD1 rests on TCRdb alone, since no DNA is present to check it. Germline CDR1 reads MNHNY; CDR2 reads SVGAGI (reference sequence). The CDR3 consists of 13 residues. This chain's CDR3 is CASRQGMGSEAFF.

The chain carries TRBV30 and TRBJ2-3. This CDR3 contains 16 residues. From germline, CDR1 is GTSNPN and CDR2 SVGIG (reference sequence). The chain's CDR3 is CAWRVENFLSTDTQYF.

The CDR3 sequence: CASSLVDRGKETQYF. The chain uses TRBV12-3 or TRBV12-4 and TRBJ2-5; TCRdb's assignment of TRBD1 cannot be checked, as there is no DNA. CDR3 length: 15 residues.

The gene calls are TRBV4-1 and TRBJ2-5; TCRdb reports TRBD1, a call that lacks DNA to check it against. The CDR3 spans 16 residues. Germline V CDR1 and CDR2: MGHRA, YSYEKL. The CDR3 here is CASSQAPGQGEETQYF.

The V call is TRBV7-8, the J call TRBJ1-5; TCRdb's D gene call, TRBD1, goes unchecked for lack of DNA. The CDR3 contains 16 residues. Germline V lookup: CDR1 SGHVS, CDR2 FQNEAQ. CDR3 sequence: CASSLAGGTGREAQHF.

The CDR3 reads CASRTAGDTQYF. The J gene is TRBJ2-7, the V gene TRBV6-2 or TRBV6-3; TCRdb's D call of TRBD1 is untestable without DNA. The CDR3 is 12 amino acids. CDR1 and CDR2 (germline): MNHEY, SVGEGT.

This rearrangement joins TRBV29-1 to TRBJ2-3; with no DNA, the TCRdb D assignment of TRBD1 cannot be verified. The CDR3 has 16 residues. Germline V gene lookup returns CDR1 SQVTM and CDR2 ANQGSEA. CDR3 region: CSVLSALPLSTDTQYF.